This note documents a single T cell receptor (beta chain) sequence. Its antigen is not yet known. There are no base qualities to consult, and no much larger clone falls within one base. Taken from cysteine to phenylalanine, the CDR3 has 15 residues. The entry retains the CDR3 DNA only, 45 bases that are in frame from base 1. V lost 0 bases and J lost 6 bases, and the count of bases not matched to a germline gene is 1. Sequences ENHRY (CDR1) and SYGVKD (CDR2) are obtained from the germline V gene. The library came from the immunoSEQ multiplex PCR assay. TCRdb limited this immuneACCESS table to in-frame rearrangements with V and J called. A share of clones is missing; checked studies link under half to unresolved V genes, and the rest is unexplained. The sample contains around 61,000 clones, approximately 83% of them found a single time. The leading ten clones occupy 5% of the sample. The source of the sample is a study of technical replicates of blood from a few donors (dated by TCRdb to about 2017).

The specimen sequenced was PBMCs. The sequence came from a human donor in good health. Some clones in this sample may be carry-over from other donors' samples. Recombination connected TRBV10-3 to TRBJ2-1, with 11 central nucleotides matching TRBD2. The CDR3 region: CAISESSGGANEQFF. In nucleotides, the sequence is TGTGCCATCAGTGAGTCTAGCGGGGGGGCCAATGAGCAGTTCTTC.